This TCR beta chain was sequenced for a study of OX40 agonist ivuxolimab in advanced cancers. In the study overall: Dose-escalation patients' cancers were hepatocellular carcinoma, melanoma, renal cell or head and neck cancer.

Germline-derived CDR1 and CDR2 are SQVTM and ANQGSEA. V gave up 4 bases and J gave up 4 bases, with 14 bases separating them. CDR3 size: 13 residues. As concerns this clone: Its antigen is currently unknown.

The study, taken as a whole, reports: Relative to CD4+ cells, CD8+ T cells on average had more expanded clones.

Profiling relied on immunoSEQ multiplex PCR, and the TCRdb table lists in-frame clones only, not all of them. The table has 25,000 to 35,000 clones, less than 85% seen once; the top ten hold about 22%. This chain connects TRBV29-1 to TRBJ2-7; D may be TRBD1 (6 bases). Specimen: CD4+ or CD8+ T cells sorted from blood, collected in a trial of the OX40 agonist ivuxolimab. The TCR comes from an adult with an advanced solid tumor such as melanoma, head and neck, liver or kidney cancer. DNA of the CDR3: TGCAGCGTTGTAACAGGGAGAAGTTACGAGCAGTACTTC. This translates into CSVVTGRSYEQYF.